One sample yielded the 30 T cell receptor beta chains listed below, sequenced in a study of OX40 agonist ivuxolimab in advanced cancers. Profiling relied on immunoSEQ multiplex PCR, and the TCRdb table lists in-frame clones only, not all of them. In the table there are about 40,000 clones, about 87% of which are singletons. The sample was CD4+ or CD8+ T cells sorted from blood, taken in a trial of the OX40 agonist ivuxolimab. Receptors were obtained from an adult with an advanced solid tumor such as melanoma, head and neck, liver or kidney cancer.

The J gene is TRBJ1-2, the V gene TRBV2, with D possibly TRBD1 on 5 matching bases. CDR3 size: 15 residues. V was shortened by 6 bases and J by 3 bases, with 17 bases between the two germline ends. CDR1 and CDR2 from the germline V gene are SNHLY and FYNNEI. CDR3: CASRDSLGGYYGYTF. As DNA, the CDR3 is TGTGCCAGCAGAGACAGCTTGGGGGGGTACTATGGCTACACCTTC.

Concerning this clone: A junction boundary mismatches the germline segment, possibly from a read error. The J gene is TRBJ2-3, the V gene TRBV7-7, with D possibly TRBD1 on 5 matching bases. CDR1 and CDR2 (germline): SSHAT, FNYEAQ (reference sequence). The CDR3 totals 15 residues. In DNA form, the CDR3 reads TGTGCTAGCAGCTTAGGGTCAGGGCCCACAGATACGCAGTATTTT. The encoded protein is CASSLGSGPTDTQYF.

In nucleotides, the CDR3 is TGTGCCAGCAGATGGACAGGGGGAGGTGGGGAGCTGTTTTTT. Translation: CASRWTGGGGELFF. This rearrangement joins TRBV6-6 to TRBJ2-2; 10 bases align to TRBD1. CDR3 length: 14 residues. The germline CDR1 and CDR2 sequences are MNHNY and SVGAGI (reference sequence). Trimming removed 6 bases from V and 8 bases from J; junction bases left unmatched: 6.

The DNA of the CDR3 is TGTGCCATCAGTGAGTCGACGGGACTGGGAAGATACGAGCAGTACTTC. It specifies CAISESTGLGRYEQYF. The genes are TRBV10-3 and TRBJ2-7, with D perhaps TRBD2 (6 bases). The CDR3 has 16 residues. Deletions cut 0 bases from V and 4 bases from J, with 16 bases between. The V gene's germline CDR1 is ENHRY and CDR2 SYGVKD.

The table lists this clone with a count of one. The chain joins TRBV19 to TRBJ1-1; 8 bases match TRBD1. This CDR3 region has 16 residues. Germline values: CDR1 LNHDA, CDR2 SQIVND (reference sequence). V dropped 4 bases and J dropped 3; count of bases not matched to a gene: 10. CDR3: CASSRTGWGTHTEAFF. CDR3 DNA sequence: TGTGCCAGTAGTAGGACAGGGTGGGGGACCCACACTGAAGCTTTCTTT.

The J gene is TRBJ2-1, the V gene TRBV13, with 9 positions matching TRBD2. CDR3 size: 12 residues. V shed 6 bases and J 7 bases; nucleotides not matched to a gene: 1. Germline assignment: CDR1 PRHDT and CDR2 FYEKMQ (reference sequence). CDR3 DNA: TGTGCCAGCAGACTAGCGGGTAATGAGCAGTTCTTC. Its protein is CASRLAGNEQFF.

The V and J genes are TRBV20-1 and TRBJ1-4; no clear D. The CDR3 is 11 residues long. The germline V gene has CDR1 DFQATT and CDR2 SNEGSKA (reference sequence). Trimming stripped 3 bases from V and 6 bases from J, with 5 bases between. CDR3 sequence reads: CSARKDEKLFF. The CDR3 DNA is TGCAGTGCTAGGAAGGATGAAAAACTGTTTTTT.

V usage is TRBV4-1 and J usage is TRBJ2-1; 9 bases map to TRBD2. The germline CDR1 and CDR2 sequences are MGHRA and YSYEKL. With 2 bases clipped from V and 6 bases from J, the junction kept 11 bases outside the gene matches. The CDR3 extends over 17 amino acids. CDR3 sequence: CASSQPYLAGEGNEQFF. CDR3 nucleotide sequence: TGCGCCAGCAGCCAACCCTACTTAGCGGGAGAGGGCAATGAGCAGTTCTTC.

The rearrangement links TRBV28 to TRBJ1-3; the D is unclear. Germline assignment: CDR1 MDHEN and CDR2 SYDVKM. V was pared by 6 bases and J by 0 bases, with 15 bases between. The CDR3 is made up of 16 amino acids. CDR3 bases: TGTGCCAGCAGCCCCCCCCGGGATGTCTCTGGAAACACCATATATTTT. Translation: CASSPPRDVSGNTIYF. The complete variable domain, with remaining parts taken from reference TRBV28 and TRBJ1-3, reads DVKVTQSSRYLVKRTGEKVFLECVQDMDHENMFWYRQDPGLGLRLIYFSYDVKMKEKGDIPEGYSVSREKKERFSLILESASTNQTSMYLCASSPPRDVSGNTIYFGEGSWLTVV.

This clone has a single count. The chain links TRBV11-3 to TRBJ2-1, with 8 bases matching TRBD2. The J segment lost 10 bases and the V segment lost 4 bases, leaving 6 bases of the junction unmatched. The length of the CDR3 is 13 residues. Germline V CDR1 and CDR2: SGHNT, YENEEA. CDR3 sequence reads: CASSSGGGLEQFF. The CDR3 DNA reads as TGTGCCAGCAGCTCCGGGGGGGGGCTGGAGCAGTTCTTC.

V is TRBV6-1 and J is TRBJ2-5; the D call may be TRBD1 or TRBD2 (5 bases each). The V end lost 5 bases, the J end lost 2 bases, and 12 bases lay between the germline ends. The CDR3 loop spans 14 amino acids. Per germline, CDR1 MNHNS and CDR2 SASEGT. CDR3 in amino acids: CASSRDRPQETQYF. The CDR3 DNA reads TGTGCCAGCAGTAGGGACCGCCCTCAAGAGACCCAGTACTTC.

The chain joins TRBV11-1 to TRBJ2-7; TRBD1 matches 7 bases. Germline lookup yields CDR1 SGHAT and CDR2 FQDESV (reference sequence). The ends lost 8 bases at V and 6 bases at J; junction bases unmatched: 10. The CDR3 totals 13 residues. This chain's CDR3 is CASSDRDPSEQYF. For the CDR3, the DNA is TGTGCCAGCTCCGACAGGGACCCTAGCGAGCAGTACTTC.

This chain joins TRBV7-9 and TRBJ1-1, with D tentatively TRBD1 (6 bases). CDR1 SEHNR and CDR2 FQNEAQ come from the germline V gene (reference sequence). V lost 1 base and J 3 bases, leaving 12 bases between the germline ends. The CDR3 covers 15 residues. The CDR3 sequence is CASSLGRGGDTEAFF. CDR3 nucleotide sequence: TGTGCCAGCAGCTTAGGCAGGGGCGGCGACACTGAAGCTTTCTTT.

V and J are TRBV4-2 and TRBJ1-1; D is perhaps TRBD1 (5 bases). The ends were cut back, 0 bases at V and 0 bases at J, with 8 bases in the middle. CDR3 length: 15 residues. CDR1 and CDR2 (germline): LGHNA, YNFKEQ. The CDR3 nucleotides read TGTGCCAGCAGCCAAGATCAGGGCATGAACACTGAAGCTTTCTTT. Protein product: CASSQDQGMNTEAFF.

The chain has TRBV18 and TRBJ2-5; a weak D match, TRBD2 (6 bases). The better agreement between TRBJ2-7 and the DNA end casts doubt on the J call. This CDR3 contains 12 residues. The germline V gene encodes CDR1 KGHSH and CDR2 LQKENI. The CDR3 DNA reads TGTGCCAGCTCGGGGGGCTCCTACGAGCAGTACTTC. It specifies CASSGGSYEQYF.

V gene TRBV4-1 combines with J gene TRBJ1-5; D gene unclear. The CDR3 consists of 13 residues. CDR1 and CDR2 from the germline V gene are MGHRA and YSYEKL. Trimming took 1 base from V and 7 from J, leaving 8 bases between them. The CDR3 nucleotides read TGCGCCAGCAGCCAAGGGGTTGGCCAGCCCCAGCATTTT. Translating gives CASSQGVGQPQHF.

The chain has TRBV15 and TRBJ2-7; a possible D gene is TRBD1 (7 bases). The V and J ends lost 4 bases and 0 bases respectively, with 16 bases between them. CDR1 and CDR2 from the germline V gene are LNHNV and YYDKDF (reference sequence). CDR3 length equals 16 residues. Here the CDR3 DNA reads TGTGCCACCAGCACCCGCGGGACAGCAAGCTCCTACGAGCAGTACTTC. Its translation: CATSTRGTASSYEQYF.

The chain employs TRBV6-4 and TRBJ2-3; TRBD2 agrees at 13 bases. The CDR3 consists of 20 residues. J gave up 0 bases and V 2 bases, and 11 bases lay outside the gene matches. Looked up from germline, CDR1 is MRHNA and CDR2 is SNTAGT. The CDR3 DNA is TGTGCCAGCAGTGACCTGACTAGCGGGAGGCCGGGGACTAGCACAGATACGCAGTATTTT. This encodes CASSDLTSGRPGTSTDTQYF.

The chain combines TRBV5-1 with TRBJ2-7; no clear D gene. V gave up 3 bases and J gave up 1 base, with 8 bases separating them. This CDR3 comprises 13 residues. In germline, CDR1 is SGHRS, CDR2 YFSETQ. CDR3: CASSSIESYEQYF. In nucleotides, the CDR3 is TGCGCCAGCAGCTCCATCGAGTCCTACGAGCAGTACTTC. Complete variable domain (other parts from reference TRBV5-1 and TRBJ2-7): KAGVTQTPRYLIKTRGQQVTLSCSPISGHRSVSWYQQTPGQGLQFLFEYFSETQRNKGNFPGRFSGRQFSNSRSEMNVSTLELGDSALYLCASSSIESYEQYFGPGTRLTVT.

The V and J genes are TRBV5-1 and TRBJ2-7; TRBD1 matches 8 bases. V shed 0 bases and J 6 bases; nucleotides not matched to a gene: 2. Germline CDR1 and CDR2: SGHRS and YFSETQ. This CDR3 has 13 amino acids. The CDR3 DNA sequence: TGCGCCAGCAGCTTGGGACAGGGGACCGAGCAGTACTTC. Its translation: CASSLGQGTEQYF.

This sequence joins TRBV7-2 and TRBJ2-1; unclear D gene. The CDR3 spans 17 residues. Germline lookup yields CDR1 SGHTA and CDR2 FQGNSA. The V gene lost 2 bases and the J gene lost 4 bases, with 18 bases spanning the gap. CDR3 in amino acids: CASSLYRIGGKYNEQFF. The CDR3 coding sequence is TGTGCCAGCAGCTTATATAGGATCGGCGGCAAATACAATGAGCAGTTCTTC.

The CDR3: CASSPPESYEQYF. The CDR3 DNA reads TGTGCCAGCTCACCACCGGAAAGCTACGAGCAGTACTTC. This rearrangement joins TRBV18 to TRBJ2-7; D uncertain. Germline assignment: CDR1 KGHSH and CDR2 LQKENI. This CDR3 has 13 residues. Trimming pared 0 bases from V and 3 bases from J, leaving 6 bases between.

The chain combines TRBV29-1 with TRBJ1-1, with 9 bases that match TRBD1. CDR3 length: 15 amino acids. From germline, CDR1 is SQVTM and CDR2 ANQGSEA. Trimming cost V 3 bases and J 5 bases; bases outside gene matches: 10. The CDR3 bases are TGCAGCGTTGACAGACGGGACAGGGCGTTAACTGAAGCTTTCTTT. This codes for CSVDRRDRALTEAFF.

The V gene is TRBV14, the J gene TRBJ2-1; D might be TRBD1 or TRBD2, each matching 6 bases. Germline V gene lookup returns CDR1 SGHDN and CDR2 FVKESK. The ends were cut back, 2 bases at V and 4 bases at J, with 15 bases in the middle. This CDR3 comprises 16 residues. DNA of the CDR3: TGTGCCAGCAGCCAAACCCTAGGGGGGTTATACAATGAGCAGTTCTTC. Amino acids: CASSQTLGGLYNEQFF.

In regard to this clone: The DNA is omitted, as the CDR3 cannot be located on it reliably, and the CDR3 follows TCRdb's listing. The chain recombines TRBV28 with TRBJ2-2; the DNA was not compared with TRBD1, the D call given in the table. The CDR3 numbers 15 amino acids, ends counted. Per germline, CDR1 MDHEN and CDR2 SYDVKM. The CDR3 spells CASSFLAGNTGELFF.

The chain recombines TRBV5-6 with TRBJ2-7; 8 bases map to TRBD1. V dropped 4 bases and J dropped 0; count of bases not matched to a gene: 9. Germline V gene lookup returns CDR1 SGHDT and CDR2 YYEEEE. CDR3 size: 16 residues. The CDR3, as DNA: TGTGCCAGCAGCCCATGGACAGGGAGACTCTCCTACGAGCAGTACTTC. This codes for CASSPWTGRLSYEQYF.

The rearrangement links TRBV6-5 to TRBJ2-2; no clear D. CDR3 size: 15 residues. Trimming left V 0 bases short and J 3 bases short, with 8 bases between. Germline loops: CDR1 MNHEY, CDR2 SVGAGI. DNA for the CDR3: TGTGCCAGCAGTTACTCAAAGGTTCACACCGGGGAGCTGTTTTTT. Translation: CASSYSKVHTGELFF.

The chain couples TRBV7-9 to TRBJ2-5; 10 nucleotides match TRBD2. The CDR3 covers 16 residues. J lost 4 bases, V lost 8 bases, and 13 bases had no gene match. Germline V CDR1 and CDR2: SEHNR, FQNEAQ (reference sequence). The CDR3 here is CASLGFQREGLETQYF. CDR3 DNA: TGTGCCAGCCTAGGTTTCCAGCGGGAGGGCCTAGAGACCCAGTACTTC.

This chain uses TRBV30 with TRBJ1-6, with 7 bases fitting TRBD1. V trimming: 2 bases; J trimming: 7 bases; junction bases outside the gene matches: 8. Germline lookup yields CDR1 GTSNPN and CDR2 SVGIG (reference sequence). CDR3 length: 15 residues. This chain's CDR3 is CAWSLTGTANSPLHF. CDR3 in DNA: TGTGCCTGGAGTCTCACCGGGACAGCCAATTCACCCCTCCACTTT.

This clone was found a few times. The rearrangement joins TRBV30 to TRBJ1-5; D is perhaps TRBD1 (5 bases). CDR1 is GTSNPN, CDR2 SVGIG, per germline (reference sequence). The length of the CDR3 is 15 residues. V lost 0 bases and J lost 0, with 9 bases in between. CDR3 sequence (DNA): TGTGCCTGGAGTGTAGGGACCCATAGCAATCAGCCCCAGCATTTT. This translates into CAWSVGTHSNQPQHF. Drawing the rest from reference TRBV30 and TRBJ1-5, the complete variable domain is SQTIHQWPATLVQPVGSPLSLECTVEGTSNPNLYWYRQAAGRGLQLLFYSVGIGQISSEVPQNLSASRPQDRQFILSSKKLLLSDSGFYLCAWSVGTHSNQPQHFGDGTRLSIL.